Shown below are 20 T cell receptor beta chains from a single sample sequenced in a study of Ad26.COV2.S vaccination and SARS-CoV-2 variants. Repertoires were generated with immunoSEQ multiplex PCR, while TCRdb's copy carries only in-frame clones and drops some. The table shows more than 250,000 clones, with about 90% occurring only once. Indicated treatment: over 15 received Ad26.COV2.S at low or high dose, single or two shots; about 5 received placebo; per-sample allocation not given. At day 63 after the first vaccine or placebo injection, samples were drawn. Here the sequenced sample was peripheral blood, taken in a trial of Ad26.COV2.S vaccine versus placebo. The source of these receptors is a person between 18 and 65 years old who received the Ad26.COV2.S COVID-19 vaccine or a placebo.

The rearrangement links TRBV5-6 to TRBJ1-6; D is uncertain. CDR1 is SGHDT, CDR2 YYEEEE, per germline. The V end was cut by 1 base, the J end by 6 bases, with 8 bases between. The CDR3 is made up of 14 amino acids. The chain's CDR3 is CASSLMHANSPLHF. CDR3 bases: TGTGCCAGCAGCTTGATGCATGCTAATTCACCCCTCCACTTT.

The V and J genes are TRBV19 and TRBJ1-5, with D perhaps matching TRBD1 (5 bases). This CDR3 region has 15 residues. V gave up 5 bases and J gave up 2 bases, with 13 bases separating them. Germline V CDR1 and CDR2: LNHDA, SQIVND (reference sequence). The CDR3 here is CASSPGASGNQPQHF. The CDR3 DNA follows: TGTGCCAGTAGTCCCGGGGCTTCAGGCAATCAGCCCCAGCATTTT.

This chain links TRBV5-1 with TRBJ1-2; no definite D call. V gave up 0 bases and J gave up 4 bases, with 16 bases separating them. The germline gives CDR1 SGHRS, CDR2 YFSETQ. This CDR3 contains 16 residues. The CDR3 DNA reads TGCGCCAGCAGCTTGGCCGAGAGTGGCAGAACCTATGGCTACACCTTC. The encoded protein is CASSLAESGRTYGYTF. Using reference TRBV5-1 and TRBJ1-2 for the parts outside the CDR3, the full variable domain is KAGVTQTPRYLIKTRGQQVTLSCSPISGHRSVSWYQQTPGQGLQFLFEYFSETQRNKGNFPGRFSGRQFSNSRSEMNVSTLELGDSALYLCASSLAESGRTYGYTFGSGTRLTVV.

The chain couples TRBV27 to TRBJ1-2; D might be TRBD1 (6 bases). Germline V gene lookup returns CDR1 MNHEY and CDR2 SMNVEV (reference sequence). The CDR3 covers 17 residues. The germline V and J ends were trimmed by 4 bases and 4 bases, with 22 bases remaining between them. The CDR3 DNA is TGTGCCAGCAGTTCGCAGGGGAAGGGTGCTCCGGTCTATGGCTACACCTTC. Protein sequence: CASSSQGKGAPVYGYTF.

The V call is TRBV2, the J call TRBJ2-1, with no clear D. The CDR3 covers 15 residues. Germline-derived CDR1 and CDR2 are SNHLY and FYNNEI. Trimming removed 4 bases at V and 2 bases at J, with 12 bases between. CDR3 nucleotides: TGTGCCAGCAGTGCGGCAGAAAGGACCTACAATGAGCAGTTCTTC. Translated: CASSAAERTYNEQFF.

This clone was seen only a few times. J is TRBJ1-5 and V is TRBV6-2 or TRBV6-3, with TRBD1 matching 7 bases. V lost 2 bases to trimming and J lost 5 bases; unmatched junction nucleotides: 3. This CDR3 contains 14 residues. Germline CDR1 and CDR2: MNHEY and SVGEGT. This chain's CDR3 is CASSYQGVHQPQHF. Written as DNA, the CDR3 is TGTGCCAGCAGTTACCAGGGGGTGCATCAGCCCCAGCATTTT.

V gene TRBV5-1 combines with J gene TRBJ2-7; tentative D call: TRBD2 (6 bases). Trimming removed 2 bases from V and 3 bases from J, with 12 bases in between. This CDR3 has 14 residues. CDR1 is SGHRS and CDR2 is YFSETQ in the germline V gene. CDR3 DNA sequence: TGCGCCAGCAGCTTCCCGACGGGGGACTACGAGCAGTACTTC. This codes for CASSFPTGDYEQYF.

A few counts support this clone. The V call is TRBV3-1 (or the pseudogene TRBV3-2), the J call TRBJ1-1; D gene uncertain. This CDR3 region has 13 residues. Germline V gene lookup returns CDR1 LGHDT and CDR2 YNNKEL (reference sequence). Trimming left V 1 base short and J 1 base short, with 4 bases between. The CDR3 region is CASSQGQNTEAFF. The CDR3 bases are TGTGCCAGCAGCCAAGGACAGAACACTGAAGCTTTCTTT.

The chain uses TRBV19 and TRBJ2-1; 8 nucleotides line up with TRBD2. The V segment lost 4 bases and the J segment 9 bases; nucleotides outside the gene matches: 23. CDR1 and CDR2 (germline): LNHDA, SQIVND (reference sequence). This CDR3 comprises 19 residues. The CDR3 sequence is CASSRVGLGLAQTGVEQFF. CDR3 in DNA: TGTGCCAGTAGTAGAGTGGGCCTTGGACTAGCTCAAACGGGTGTTGAGCAGTTCTTC.

CDR3 residues: CASSKRLAGGSVYEQYF. The CDR3 bases are TGCGCCAGCAGTAAACGACTAGCGGGTGGAAGTGTGTACGAGCAGTACTTC. The chain has TRBV5-1 and TRBJ2-7, with 10 bases fitting TRBD2. V gave up 5 bases and J gave up 4 bases; unmatched junction bases: 15. The CDR3 sequence is 17 residues long. Germline V gene data show CDR1 as SGHRS and CDR2 as YFSETQ.

This clone was seen just once. The chain carries TRBV2 and TRBJ2-3, with TRBD1 matching 10 bases. The germline gives CDR1 SNHLY, CDR2 FYNNEI. CDR3 length: 16 residues. Unmatched junction bases numbered 3, after V lost 1 base and J lost 2 bases. The CDR3 coding sequence is TGTGCCAGCAGTGAAGGGGGACAGGGGATCACAGATACGCAGTATTTT. It specifies CASSEGGQGITDTQYF.

This chain connects TRBV9 to TRBJ1-1, with TRBD1 matching over 8 bases. Unmatched junction bases numbered 12, after V lost 1 base and J lost 1 base. Germline values: CDR1 SGDLS, CDR2 YYNGEE. The CDR3 loop spans 18 amino acids. Here the CDR3 reads CASSVFGTSGTGNTEAFF. CDR3 bases: TGTGCCAGCAGCGTATTCGGGACATCCGGGACAGGGAACACTGAAGCTTTCTTT.

V usage is TRBV5-1 and J usage is TRBJ2-3; D not resolved. CDR1 SGHRS and CDR2 YFSETQ come from the germline V gene. V was pared by 0 bases and J by 2 bases, with 10 bases between. The CDR3 extends over 15 amino acids. The CDR3 DNA is TGCGCCAGCAGCTTGGGTCTTACCAACACAGATACGCAGTATTTT. Amino acids: CASSLGLTNTDTQYF.

The gene calls are TRBV10-3 and TRBJ2-6; the match to TRBD1 covers 8 bases. Germline V lookup: CDR1 ENHRY, CDR2 SYGVKD. CDR3 size: 17 residues. V shed 4 bases and J 2 bases; nucleotides not matched to a gene: 7. Written as DNA, the CDR3 is TGTGCCATCAGTGGAAGGACAGGGTTAACTGGGGCCAACGTCCTGACTTTC. Residues: CAISGRTGLTGANVLTF.

The chain links TRBV20-1 to TRBJ2-5, with D unresolved. This CDR3 region has 11 residues. Trimming stripped 2 bases from V and 6 bases from J, with 7 bases between. Germline CDR1 reads DFQATT; CDR2 reads SNEGSKA (reference sequence). The CDR3 DNA follows: TGCAGTGCTAGATATCAGCAGACCCAGTACTTC. It encodes CSARYQQTQYF.

This rearrangement joins TRBV10-3 to TRBJ1-1; 8 bases align to TRBD1. Germline lookup yields CDR1 ENHRY and CDR2 SYGVKD. J gave up 0 bases and V 5 bases, and 2 bases lay outside the gene matches. This CDR3 spans 14 amino acids. The CDR3 here is CAISWTGLNTEAFF. CDR3 nucleotide sequence: TGTGCCATCAGTTGGACAGGGCTGAACACTGAAGCTTTCTTT.

V and J are TRBV2 and TRBJ2-7, with 7 bases aligning to TRBD2. Germline CDR1 is SNHLY and CDR2 is FYNNEI. V was clipped by 4 bases and J by 2 bases; unmatched bases: 5. The CDR3 contains 14 residues. The CDR3: CASSAGLVTYEQYF. DNA of the CDR3: TGTGCCAGCAGTGCTGGACTAGTAACCTACGAGCAGTACTTC.

This clone was recorded once. This chain links TRBV18 with TRBJ2-1, with a possible D match to TRBD2 (5 bases). V gave up 0 bases and J gave up 0 bases, with 9 bases separating them. The CDR3 contains 16 residues. Germline values: CDR1 KGHSH, CDR2 LQKENI. The CDR3 nucleotides are TGTGCCAGCTCACCACCGAGCGGAACCTCCTACAATGAGCAGTTCTTC. Protein product: CASSPPSGTSYNEQFF.

CDR3 sequence: CASSEANLDRGNRKNIQYF. The CDR3 DNA follows: TGTGCCAGCAGTGAAGCGAACCTGGACAGGGGGAACCGTAAAAACATTCAGTACTTC. The gene calls are TRBV6-1 and TRBJ2-4; 10 positions agree with TRBD1. The CDR3 is 19 residues long. V lost 0 bases and J lost 4; bases outside the gene matches: 12. CDR1 MNHNS and CDR2 SASEGT come from the germline V gene.

J is TRBJ1-2 and V is TRBV7-2, with a tentative D call TRBD1 (6 bases). This CDR3 is built from 15 residues. Germline V gene sequence: CDR1 SGHTA, CDR2 FQGNSA. The V gene lost 0 bases and the J gene lost 5 bases, with 13 bases spanning the gap. The CDR3 here is CASSLARDMGYGYTF. Written as DNA, the CDR3 is TGTGCCAGCAGCTTAGCGCGGGACATGGGGTATGGCTACACCTTC. Complete variable domain (other parts from reference TRBV7-2 and TRBJ1-2): GAGVSQSPSNKVTEKGKDVELRCDPISGHTALYWYRQSLGQGLEFLIYFQGNSAPDKSGLPSDRFSAERTGGSVSTLTIQRTQQEDSAVYLCASSLARDMGYGYTFGSGTRLTVV.